These T cell receptor beta chains were read from a single sample in a study of human T cells and chemical hapten exposure. TCRdb recomputed calls from the RACE reads with MiXCR, one row per CDR3 protein. Of about 120,000 distinct CDR3 sequences listed, around 15% are singletons. This specimen consisted of whole blood, obtained in connection with sensitization to the hapten diphenylcyclopropenone (DPC). The receptors come from a man between 18 and 29 years old with alopecia areata. Some clones in this sample may be carry-over from other donors' samples. CDR3s include the opening cysteine and the closing phenylalanine or tryptophan. A D gene is named only where the DNA matches it firmly.

cdr3_aa: CASSIPRGNLRDNEQFF; d_call: -; v_call: TRBV7-2
cdr3_aa: CASSRSWEDTQYF; d_call: -; v_call: TRBV7-6
cdr3_aa: CASSIDADSSYNSPLHF; d_call: -; v_call: TRBV19
cdr3_aa: CARNQLGKLFF; d_call: -; v_call: TRBV2
cdr3_aa: CASSLGRQGFYNEQFF; d_call: TRBD1; v_call: TRBV5-1
cdr3_aa: CSARPGLAGPNEQFF; d_call: TRBD2; v_call: TRBV20-1
cdr3_aa: CASSLKRRGVSYNEQFF; d_call: -; v_call: TRBV7-2
cdr3_aa: CATSDSGTPSDTQYF; d_call: -; v_call: TRBV24-1
cdr3_aa: CASSPGRTTNEKLFF; d_call: -; v_call: TRBV18
cdr3_aa: CATGQGYQETQYF; d_call: TRBD1; v_call: TRBV6-5
cdr3_aa: CASSQGLGGQPQHF; d_call: -; v_call: TRBV4-3
cdr3_aa: CASSEVVGSLSPLHF; d_call: -; v_call: TRBV25-1